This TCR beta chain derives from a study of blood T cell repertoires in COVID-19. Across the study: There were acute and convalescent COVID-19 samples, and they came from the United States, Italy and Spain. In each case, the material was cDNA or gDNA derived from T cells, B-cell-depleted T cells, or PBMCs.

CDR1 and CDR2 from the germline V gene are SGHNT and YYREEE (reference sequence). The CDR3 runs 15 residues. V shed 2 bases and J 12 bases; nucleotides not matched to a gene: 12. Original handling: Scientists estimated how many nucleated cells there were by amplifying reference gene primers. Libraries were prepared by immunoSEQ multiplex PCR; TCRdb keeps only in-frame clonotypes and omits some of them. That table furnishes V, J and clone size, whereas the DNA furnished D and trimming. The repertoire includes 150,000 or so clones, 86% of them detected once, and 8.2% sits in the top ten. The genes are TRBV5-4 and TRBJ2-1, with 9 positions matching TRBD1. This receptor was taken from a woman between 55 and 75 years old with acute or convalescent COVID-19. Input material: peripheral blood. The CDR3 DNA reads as TGTGCCAGCAGCTTACCGGGACAGGGTCTAATAGGGCAGTTCTTC. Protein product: CASSLPGQGLIGQFF.